Only one count was recorded for the clone carrying this T cell receptor (beta chain). Trimming cost V 4 bases and J 14 bases, with 15 bases left between them. The germline V gene has CDR1 SGHTA and CDR2 FQGTGA. The CDR3 contains 13 residues. The data belong to a study of T cell responses to AZD1222 COVID-19 vaccine. TCRdb's table, derived via immunoSEQ multiplex PCR, lists solely in-frame clones and lacks some. The sample lists approximately 80,000 clones, 75% to 90% occurring once. The V call is TRBV7-3, the J call TRBJ1-6, with D unclear. The sequencing here drew on peripheral blood, taken 28 days after the second AZD1222 dose. This TCR was sampled from an adult who received the AZD1222 COVID-19 vaccine. The CDR3 DNA sequence: TGTGCCAGCAGCTCCTCCCCCTTTTCGGCCCTCCACTTT. Its translation is CASSSSPFSALHF.